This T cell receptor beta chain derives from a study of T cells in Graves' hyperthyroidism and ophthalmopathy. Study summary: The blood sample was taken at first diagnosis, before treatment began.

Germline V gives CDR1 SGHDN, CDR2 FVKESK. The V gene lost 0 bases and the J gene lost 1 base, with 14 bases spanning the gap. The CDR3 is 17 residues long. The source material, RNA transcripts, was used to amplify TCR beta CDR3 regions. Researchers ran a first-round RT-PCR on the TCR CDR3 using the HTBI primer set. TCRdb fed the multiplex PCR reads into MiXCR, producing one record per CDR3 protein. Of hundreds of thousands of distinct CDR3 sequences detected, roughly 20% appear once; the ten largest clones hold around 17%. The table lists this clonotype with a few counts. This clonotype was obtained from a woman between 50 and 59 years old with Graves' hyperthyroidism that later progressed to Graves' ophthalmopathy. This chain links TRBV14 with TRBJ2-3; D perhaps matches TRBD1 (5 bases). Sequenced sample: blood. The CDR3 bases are TGTGCCAGCAGCCAAGAGGGCAGGGCCGATTGCACAGATACGCAGTATTTT. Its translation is CASSQEGRADCTDTQYF.